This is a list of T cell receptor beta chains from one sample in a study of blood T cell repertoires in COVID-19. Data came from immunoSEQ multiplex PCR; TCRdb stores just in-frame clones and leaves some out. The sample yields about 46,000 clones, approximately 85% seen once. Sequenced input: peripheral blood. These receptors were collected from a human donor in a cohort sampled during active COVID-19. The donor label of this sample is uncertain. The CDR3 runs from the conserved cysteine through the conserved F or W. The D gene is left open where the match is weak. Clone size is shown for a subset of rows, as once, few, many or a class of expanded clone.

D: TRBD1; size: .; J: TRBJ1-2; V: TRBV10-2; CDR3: CASSDRRDSLYGYTF; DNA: TGCGCCAGCAGTGATCGCCGGGACAGCCTCTATGGCTACACCTTC
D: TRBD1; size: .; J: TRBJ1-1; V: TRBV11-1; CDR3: CASSTGQGARDTEAFF; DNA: TGTGCCAGCAGCACCGGACAGGGGGCGCGGGACACTGAAGCTTTCTTT
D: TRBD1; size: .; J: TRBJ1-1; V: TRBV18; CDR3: CASSQGQGTEAFF; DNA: TGTGCCAGCTCACAGGGACAGGGAACTGAAGCTTTCTTT
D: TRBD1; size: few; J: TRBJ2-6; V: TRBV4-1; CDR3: CASSQAPGQGALGANVLTF; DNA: TGCGCCAGCAGCCAAGCACCGGGACAGGGGGCTTTGGGGGCCAACGTCCTGACTTTC
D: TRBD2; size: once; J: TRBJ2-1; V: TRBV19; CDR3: CASSIGLAGAPGNEQFF; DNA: TGTGCCAGTAGTATAGGACTAGCGGGGGCCCCGGGCAATGAGCAGTTCTTC
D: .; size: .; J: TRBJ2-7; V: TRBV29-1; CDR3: CSVRGGGYEQYF; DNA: TGCAGCGTGAGAGGGGGGGGCTACGAGCAGTACTTC
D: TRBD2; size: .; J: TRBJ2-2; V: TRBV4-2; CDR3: CASSPGGRVIGELFF; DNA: TGTGCCAGCAGCCCCGGTGGGAGGGTAATCGGGGAGCTGTTTTTT
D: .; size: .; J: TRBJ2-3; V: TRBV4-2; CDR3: CASSQDGVRGSDTQYF; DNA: TGTGCCAGCAGCCAAGATGGGGTCCGGGGGTCAGATACGCAGTATTTT
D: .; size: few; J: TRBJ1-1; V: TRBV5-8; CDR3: CASSLALVGTEAFF; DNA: TGTGCCAGCAGCTTGGCCCTGGTCGGGACTGAAGCTTTCTTT
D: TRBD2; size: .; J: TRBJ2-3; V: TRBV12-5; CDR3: CASGLASGGKLTMYF; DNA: TGTGCTAGTGGTTTGGCTAGCGGGGGTAAACTAACGATGTATTTT
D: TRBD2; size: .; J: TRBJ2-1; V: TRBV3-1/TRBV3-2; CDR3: CASSQDLAGYNEQFF; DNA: TGTGCCAGCAGCCAAGATCTAGCGGGTTACAATGAGCAGTTCTTC
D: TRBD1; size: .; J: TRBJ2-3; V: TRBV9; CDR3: CASSDRTTGAYTDTQYF; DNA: TGTGCCAGCAGCGACCGTACCACAGGGGCCTACACAGATACGCAGTATTTT
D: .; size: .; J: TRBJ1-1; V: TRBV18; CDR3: CASSPLNTEAFF; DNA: TGTGCCAGCTCACCCTTGAACACTGAAGCTTTCTTT
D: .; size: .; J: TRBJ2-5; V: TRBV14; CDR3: CASSQDARRGGRQETQYF; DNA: TGTGCCAGCAGCCAAGATGCGCGGAGGGGGGGCCGGCAAGAGACCCAGTACTTC
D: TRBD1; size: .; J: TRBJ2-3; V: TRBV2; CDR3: CASDRDLGMDTQYF; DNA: TGTGCCAGCGACAGGGACCTTGGTATGGATACGCAGTATTTT
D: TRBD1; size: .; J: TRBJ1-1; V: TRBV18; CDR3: CASSARYGQVNTEAFF; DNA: TGTGCCAGCTCAGCTCGATACGGACAGGTGAACACTGAAGCTTTCTTT
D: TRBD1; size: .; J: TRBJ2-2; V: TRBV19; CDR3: CASSIGGTGYTGELFF; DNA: TGTGCCAGTAGTATTGGAGGGACAGGGTACACCGGGGAGCTGTTTTTT
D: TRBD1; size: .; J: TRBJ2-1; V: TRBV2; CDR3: CASRTGSSYNEQFF; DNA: TGTGCCAGCAGGACAGGGAGCTCCTACAATGAGCAGTTCTTC
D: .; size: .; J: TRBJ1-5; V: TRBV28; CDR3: CASVWQRGSNQPQHF; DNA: TGTGCCAGCGTATGGCAGCGGGGGAGTAATCAGCCCCAGCATTTT
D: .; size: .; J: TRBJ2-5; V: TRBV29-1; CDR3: CSVASFGHFKETQYF; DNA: TGCAGCGTTGCGAGTTTTGGACATTTTAAAGAGACCCAGTACTTC
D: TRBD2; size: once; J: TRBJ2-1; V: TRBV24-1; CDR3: CATSASTQRGSSYNEQFF; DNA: TGTGCCACCAGTGCGTCCACCCAGCGGGGAAGCTCCTACAATGAGCAGTTCTTC
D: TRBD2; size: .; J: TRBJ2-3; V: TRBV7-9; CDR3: CASSLRLAGGLATQYF; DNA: TGTGCCAGCAGCTTACGACTAGCGGGGGGACTTGCTACGCAGTATTTT